This passage covers 22 T cell receptor beta chains from one sample sequenced in a study of blood T cells in healthy people across ages (dated by TCRdb to the mid-2010s). The library was obtained by 5' RACE. Sequencing was performed on an Illumina HiSeq 2500. A second about 7 to 12 cycle PCR used a sample-barcoded 5' primer and a J-beta primer mix. Using fastp at Q25 and MiXCR, TCRdb reprocessed the public reads and kept productive beta chains. Identical CDR3 proteins give one entry, which carries the most common genes and DNA. The sample yields about 730,000 distinct CDR3 sequences; roughly 47% were counted once. The ten largest account for about 20% of the sample. Sequencing was carried out using blood. The receptor set was obtained from a woman aged 60 to 75 in good health.

The chain recombines TRBV20-1 with TRBJ2-1; D is ambiguous. TRBJ2-7 explains the end of the DNA better; the J call may be wrong. The CDR3 covers 13 residues. Per the germline V gene, CDR1 is DFQATT and CDR2 is SNEGSKA (reference sequence). The CDR3 bases are TGCAGTGCCTACCCCACCTCCTACAATGAGCAGTACTTC. It is translated as CSAYPTSYNEQYF.

This chain joins TRBV19 and TRBJ2-1, with TRBD1 matching 8 bases. Germline trimming cut 6 bases from V and 6 bases from J; bases unmatched to any gene: 7. CDR3 length: 14 amino acids. Looked up from germline, CDR1 is LNHDA and CDR2 is SQIVND (reference sequence). The CDR3 reads CASRPDRDVNEQFF. In DNA, the CDR3 is TGTGCCAGTAGACCGGACAGGGATGTCAATGAGCAGTTCTTC.

V is TRBV6-5 and J is TRBJ1-3, with D hard to call. V was pared by 6 bases and J by 2 bases, with 14 bases between. Germline CDR1 MNHEY, CDR2 SVGAGI. CDR3 length: 15 amino acids. As DNA, the CDR3 is TGTGCCAGCAGGACCCGGGAAGTAGCTGGAAACACCATATATTTT. Amino acid sequence: CASRTREVAGNTIYF.

In DNA form, the CDR3 reads TGCGCCAGCAGCCTACATCTAGCGCGGAGCAATGAGCAGTTCTTC. Translation: CASSLHLARSNEQFF. The J gene is TRBJ2-1, the V gene TRBV4-1; possibly TRBD2 for D (6 bases). V gave up 4 bases and J gave up 6 bases, with 16 bases separating them. Germline lookup yields CDR1 MGHRA and CDR2 YSYEKL. The CDR3 has 15 amino acids.

This clonotype has just a few counts. Relative to the germline gene, one junction end is altered; a read error may explain this. V is TRBV3-1 and J is TRBJ1-2, with a possible D match to TRBD1 (5 bases). CDR1 is LGHDT and CDR2 is YNNKEL in the germline V gene (reference sequence). This CDR3 region has 14 residues. CDR3 amino acids: CASSQATVSYGYTF. The CDR3 region has the DNA TGTGCCAGCAGCCAAGCGACAGTATCCTATGGTTACACCTTC.

This clonotype was counted ten times or more. This chain links TRBV12-5 with TRBJ2-7; D is possibly TRBD2 (5 bases). V lost 7 bases, J lost 3 bases, and 13 bases lay in between. The CDR3 totals 13 residues. Germline V gene data show CDR1 as LGHNT and CDR2 as FRNRAP. Here the CDR3 DNA reads TGTGCTAGTGACCCGGGAACGGGCTACGAGCAGTACTTC. This gives the protein CASDPGTGYEQYF.

This clonotype turned up a few times. The J gene is TRBJ1-2, the V gene TRBV20-1; 9 bases are shared with TRBD1. Germline V CDR1 and CDR2: DFQATT, SNEGSKA (reference sequence). Trimming removed 6 bases from V and 7 bases from J; junction bases left unmatched: 6. CDR3 size: 12 residues. The CDR3 bases are TGCAGTGCCCCTGACAGGGGGGGTGGCTACACCTTC. Residues: CSAPDRGGGYTF.

The V gene is TRBV9, the J gene TRBJ2-1, with D perhaps TRBD1 or TRBD2 (5 bases each). Trimming took 4 bases from V and 6 from J, leaving 17 bases between them. This CDR3 spans 15 amino acids. The germline gives CDR1 SGDLS, CDR2 YYNGEE. CDR3 nucleotide sequence: TGTGCCAGCAGCCCCGGGGTGGCAGGGCGCAATGAGCAGTTCTTC. Residues: CASSPGVAGRNEQFF.

This clonotype was seen repeatedly, ten times or more. The rearrangement links TRBV4-2 to TRBJ1-2, with 7 positions matching TRBD1. Looked up from germline, CDR1 is LGHNA and CDR2 is YNFKEQ. The CDR3 totals 18 residues. V gave up 1 base and J gave up 2 bases; unmatched junction bases: 13. For the CDR3, the DNA is TGTGCCAGCAGCCAAGCTGGTCAGGGGGGACTCTTGAACTATGGCTACACCTTC. Amino acid sequence: CASSQAGQGGLLNYGYTF.

This clonotype was seen ten or more times. The chain carries TRBV4-2 and TRBJ2-7, with 8 bases identical to TRBD1. The J segment lost 4 bases and the V segment lost 0 bases, leaving 5 bases of the junction unmatched. Germline V gene sequence: CDR1 LGHNA, CDR2 YNFKEQ. This CDR3 comprises 15 residues. CDR3 nucleotide sequence: TGTGCCAGCAGCCAAGATGGGCAGGGGGCGTACGAGCAGTACTTC. This sequence encodes CASSQDGQGAYEQYF.

CDR3 sequence: CATSRPGVGSGANVLTF. The CDR3 DNA follows: TGTGCCACCAGCAGACCAGGGGTCGGCTCTGGGGCCAACGTCCTGACTTTC. J is TRBJ2-6 and V is TRBV15; D might be TRBD1 (6 bases). Germline-derived CDR1 and CDR2 are LNHNV and YYDKDF (reference sequence). The CDR3 is 17 residues long. Trimming left V 2 bases short and J 0 bases short, with 11 bases between.

In its sample, this clonotype was seen once. This chain connects TRBV5-6 to TRBJ2-1; 10 bases line up with TRBD2. V shed 2 bases, J shed 1 base, and the junction held 6 bases outside the gene matches. The CDR3 contains 17 residues. Germline V gene data show CDR1 as SGHDT and CDR2 as YYEEEE. CDR3 DNA: TGTGCCAGCAGCTTAGGTCTAGCGGGAGATTCCTACAATGAGCAGTTCTTC. It is translated as CASSLGLAGDSYNEQFF.

This rearrangement joins TRBV6-2 or TRBV6-3 to TRBJ2-3; maybe TRBD2 (6 bases). The V and J ends lost 7 bases and 6 bases respectively, with 20 bases between them. The germline V gene encodes CDR1 MNHEY and CDR2 SVGEGT. CDR3 length equals 15 residues. CDR3 DNA sequence: TGTGCCAGCACGTGGTGGCGGGGATCACAGGATACGCAGTATTTT. This sequence encodes CASTWWRGSQDTQYF.

This chain uses TRBV15 with TRBJ2-3; D gene unclear. Trimming cost V 5 bases and J 3 bases, with 15 bases left between them. Germline V lookup: CDR1 LNHNV, CDR2 YYDKDF (reference sequence). The CDR3 loop spans 15 amino acids. CDR3 bases: TGTGCCACCAGCCGTGATTATACGAGTACAGATACGCAGTATTTT. Translation gives CATSRDYTSTDTQYF.

This clonotype was observed a handful of times. The CDR3 sequence is CASSLGQGMTQYF. For the CDR3, the DNA is TGTGCCAGCAGTTTAGGGCAGGGTATGACCCAGTACTTC. V gene TRBV27 combines with J gene TRBJ2-5; tentative D call: TRBD1 (5 bases). Germline V gene lookup returns CDR1 MNHEY and CDR2 SMNVEV (reference sequence). The CDR3 covers 13 residues. Trimming took off 2 bases at V and 7 bases at J, with 11 bases between the two ends.

This sequence joins TRBV12-3 or TRBV12-4 and TRBJ2-1; D is undetermined. V gave up 3 bases and J gave up 7 bases, with 7 bases separating them. There are 12 residues in the CDR3. The CDR3 loop is CASSLRPNEQFF. Written as DNA, the CDR3 is TGTGCCAGCAGTTTGCGACCTAATGAGCAGTTCTTC.

The V and J genes are TRBV27 and TRBJ1-5, with a tentative D call TRBD1 (5 bases). Deletions cut 3 bases from V and 5 bases from J, with 8 bases between. CDR1 and CDR2 (germline): MNHEY, SMNVEV (reference sequence). The CDR3 is made up of 13 amino acids. The CDR3, as DNA: TGTGCCAGCAGTTTCGACAGTTATCAGCCCCAGCATTTT. Protein product: CASSFDSYQPQHF.

Notes on this clonotype: This may arise from a read error, as a much more abundant clone is one base away. This chain joins TRBV20-1 and TRBJ2-1; D perhaps matches TRBD2 (5 bases). This CDR3 has 14 residues. In germline, CDR1 is DFQATT, CDR2 SNEGSKA (reference sequence). Trimming cost V 0 bases and J 6 bases, with 12 bases left between them. The CDR3 DNA follows: TGCAGTGCTAGAGATAGGACTGGCCGCAATGAGCAGTTCTTC. Its translation is CSARDRTGRNEQFF.

The rearrangement links TRBV6-2 or TRBV6-3 to TRBJ2-7; TRBD2 matches at 7 bases. The germline V gene has CDR1 MNHEY and CDR2 SVGEGT. V dropped 6 bases and J dropped 3; count of bases not matched to a gene: 14. This CDR3 region has 16 residues. This CDR3 reads CASSAPGRGGRYEQYF. The DNA of the CDR3 is TGTGCCAGCAGCGCCCCGGGACGCGGGGGTCGCTACGAGCAGTACTTC.

The chain employs TRBV20-1 and TRBJ2-1; 10 nucleotides match TRBD1. Trimming took 8 bases from V and 3 from J; bases not matched to a gene: 19. Germline V lookup: CDR1 DFQATT, CDR2 SNEGSKA (reference sequence). There are 18 residues in the CDR3. The CDR3 coding sequence is TGCAGTACCAGTCCGGGACAGGGGCCGGGACTCCTCTACAATGAGCAGTTCTTC. It codes for CSTSPGQGPGLLYNEQFF.

J is TRBJ1-2 and V is TRBV4-2, with D unclear. The CDR3 sequence is 13 residues long. V lost 0 bases, J lost 4 bases, and 6 bases lay in between. Germline lookup yields CDR1 LGHNA and CDR2 YNFKEQ. The CDR3 nucleotides are TGTGCCAGCAGCCAAGATGGAGGCTATGGCTACACCTTC. Its protein product is CASSQDGGYGYTF.

V and J are TRBV28 and TRBJ2-7, with D possibly matching TRBD2 (6 bases). The ends were cut back, 3 bases at V and 6 bases at J, with 18 bases in the middle. The germline V gene encodes CDR1 MDHEN and CDR2 SYDVKM. The CDR3 is made up of 15 amino acids. In nucleotides, the CDR3 is TGTGCCAGCAGTTTGGCGACGGGAGCTAGTGTCGAGCAGTACTTC. It encodes CASSLATGASVEQYF.